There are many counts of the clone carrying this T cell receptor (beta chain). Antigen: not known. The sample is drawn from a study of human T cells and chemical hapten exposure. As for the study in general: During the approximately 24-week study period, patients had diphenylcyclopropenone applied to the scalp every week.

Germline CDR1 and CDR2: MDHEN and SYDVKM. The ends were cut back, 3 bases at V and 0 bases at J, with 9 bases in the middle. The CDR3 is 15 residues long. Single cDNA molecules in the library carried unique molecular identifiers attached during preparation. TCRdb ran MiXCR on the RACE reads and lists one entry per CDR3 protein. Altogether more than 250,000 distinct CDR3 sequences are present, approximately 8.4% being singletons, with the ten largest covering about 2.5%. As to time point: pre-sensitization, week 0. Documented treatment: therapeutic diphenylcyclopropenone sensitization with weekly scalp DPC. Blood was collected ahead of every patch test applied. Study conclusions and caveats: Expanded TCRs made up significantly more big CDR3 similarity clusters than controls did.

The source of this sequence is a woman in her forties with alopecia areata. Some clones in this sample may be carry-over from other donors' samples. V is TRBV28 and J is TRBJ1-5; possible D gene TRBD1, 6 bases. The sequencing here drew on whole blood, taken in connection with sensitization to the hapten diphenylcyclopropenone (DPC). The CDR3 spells CASSLAGASNQPQHF. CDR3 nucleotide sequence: TGTGCCAGCAGTTTGGCAGGGGCTAGCAATCAGCCCCAGCATTTT.